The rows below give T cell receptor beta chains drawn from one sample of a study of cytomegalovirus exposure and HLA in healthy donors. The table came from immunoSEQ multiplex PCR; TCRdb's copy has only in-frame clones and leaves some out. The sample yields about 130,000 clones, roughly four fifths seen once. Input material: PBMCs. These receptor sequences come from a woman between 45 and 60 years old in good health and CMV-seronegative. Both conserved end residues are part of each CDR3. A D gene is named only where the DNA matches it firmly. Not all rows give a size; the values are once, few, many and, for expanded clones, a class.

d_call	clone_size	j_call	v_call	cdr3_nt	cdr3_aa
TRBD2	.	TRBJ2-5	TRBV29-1	TGCAGCGTTGGGCCTAGCGGGAGGGCGGACCTCCAAGAGACCCAGTACTTC	CSVGPSGRADLQETQYF
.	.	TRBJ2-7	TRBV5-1	TGCGCCAGCAGCTTGGCCGCGGGTCTCGCCTACGAGCAGTACTTC	CASSLAAGLAYEQYF
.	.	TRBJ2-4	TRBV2	TGTGCCAGCAGTGGCTGGAGGGACTTGAACATTCAGTACTTC	CASSGWRDLNIQYF
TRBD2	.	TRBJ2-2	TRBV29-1	TGCAGCGTTGTCGGGACTAGCGGGAGGGCCCCGAACACCGGGGAGCTGTTTTTT	CSVVGTSGRAPNTGELFF
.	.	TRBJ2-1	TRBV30	TGTGCCTGGGCAACTAGCAGGCTCTACAATGAGCAGTTCTTC	CAWATSRLYNEQFF
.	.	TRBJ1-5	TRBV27	TGTGCCAGCGGGGGGGTCGGTCAGCCCCAGCATTTT	CASGGVGQPQHF
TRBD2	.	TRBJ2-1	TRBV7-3	TGTGCCAGCAGCTTGTCGTCCGGGACTAGCATCAATGAGCAGTTCTTC	CASSLSSGTSINEQFF
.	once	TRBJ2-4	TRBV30	TGTGCCTGGAGTGTTGGGGTCAGGGGGAGGAAAAACATTCAGTACTTC	CAWSVGVRGRKNIQYF
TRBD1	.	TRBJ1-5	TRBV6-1	TGTGCCACGGGGGCGGGACAGGGGGCTTATCAGCCCCAGCATTTT	CATGAGQGAYQPQHF
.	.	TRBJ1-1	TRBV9	TGTGCCAGCAGCGTAGTCACAGGGCCAATGAACACTGAAGCTTTCTTT	CASSVVTGPMNTEAFF
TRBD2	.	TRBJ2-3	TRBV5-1	TGCGCCAGCAGCCGTGGGCTAGCGGGCACAGATACGCAGTATTTT	CASSRGLAGTDTQYF
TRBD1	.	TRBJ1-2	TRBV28	TGTGCCAGCAGTTTATCCGGATTTGGGACAGTTGATGGCTACACCTTC	CASSLSGFGTVDGYTF
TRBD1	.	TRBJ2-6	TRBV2	TGTGCCAGCACTCGGACAGGGACCAACGTCCTGCCTTTC	CASTRTGTNVLPF
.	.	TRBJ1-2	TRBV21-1	TGTGCCGGCCCTAATAATGGGCATGGCTACACCTTC	CAGPNNGHGYTF
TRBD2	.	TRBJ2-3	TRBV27	TGTGCCAGCACCAAACTAGCGGGGGGGGCAGATACGCAGTATTTT	CASTKLAGGADTQYF
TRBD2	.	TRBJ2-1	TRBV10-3	TGTGCCACCTTACTAGCGGGAGAGGACAATGAGCAGTTCTTC	CATLLAGEDNEQFF
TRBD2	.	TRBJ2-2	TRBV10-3	TGTGCCATCAGTCCTAGCGGGAGTAACACCGGGGAGCTGTTTTTT	CAISPSGSNTGELFF
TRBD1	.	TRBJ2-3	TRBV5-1	TGCGCCAGCAGCCCACAGACAGGGTCAGATACGCAGTATTTT	CASSPQTGSDTQYF
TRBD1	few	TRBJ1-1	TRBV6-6	TGTGCCAGCAGTGGGGACAGGGTGGAGAACACTGAAGCTTTCTTT	CASSGDRVENTEAFF
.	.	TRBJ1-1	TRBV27	TGTGCCAGCAGTTTACGTCAGGGGTTCCCTGGTGAAGCTTTCTTT	CASSLRQGFPGEAFF
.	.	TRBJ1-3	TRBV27	TGTGCCAGCAGTACGTTCCGGGACACCCGAAACACCATATATTTT	CASSTFRDTRNTIYF
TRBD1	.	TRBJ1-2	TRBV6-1	TGTGCCATCTACAGGGGGCTAAACTATGGCTACACCTTC	CAIYRGLNYGYTF
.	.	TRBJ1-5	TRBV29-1	TGCAGCGTAAGGGGGACCAATCAGCCCCAGAATTTT	CSVRGTNQPQNF
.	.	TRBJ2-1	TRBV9	TGTGCCAGCAGCGTAGACTTTTCGGGTCAGTTCTTC	CASSVDFSGQFF
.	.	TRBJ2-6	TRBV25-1	TGTGCCAGCAGAACGACAGGTCTCGGGGCCAACGTCCTGACTTTC	CASRTTGLGANVLTF
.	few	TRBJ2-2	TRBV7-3	TGTGCCAGCAGATCGGACTCTTCCACCGGGGAGCTGTTTTTT	CASRSDSSTGELFF
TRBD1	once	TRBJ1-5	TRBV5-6	TGTGCCAGCAGCCCCGGGACAGGAGGACGAAATCAGCCCCAGCATTTT	CASSPGTGGRNQPQHF
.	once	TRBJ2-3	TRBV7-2	TGTGCCAGCAGCCCTGGCTCCGGCACAGATACGCAGTATTTT	CASSPGSGTDTQYF
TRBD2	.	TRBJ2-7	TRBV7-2	TGTGCCAGCAGCTTAAGACTAGCGGGAGCTAACGAGCAGTACTTC	CASSLRLAGANEQYF
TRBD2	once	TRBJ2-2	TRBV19	TGTGCCAGTAGTATATTGGGGACTATAAAAACCGGGGAGCTGTTTTTT	CASSILGTIKTGELFF
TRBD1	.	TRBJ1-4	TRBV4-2	TGTGCCAGCAGCCAATCGGGACAGGGGGTTAATGAAAAACTGTTTTTT	CASSQSGQGVNEKLFF